Each of the 18 T cell receptor beta chains below was sequenced from the same sample in a study of T cell changes during pregnancy in multiple sclerosis. Sequencing used immunoSEQ multiplex PCR; TCRdb keeps in-frame clones, though not all of them. The repertoire holds around 62,000 clones, approximately 90% seen once, with about 2.5% in the top ten. The specimen was peripheral blood, collected in the first trimester of pregnancy. Receptor source: a female donor with multiple sclerosis, enrolled in a pregnancy study.

The gene calls are TRBV15 and TRBJ1-5; 12 bases match TRBD1. The V gene end was trimmed by 5 bases and the J gene end by 4 bases; junction bases not matched to a gene: 9. The CDR3 runs 17 residues. Germline V gives CDR1 LNHNV, CDR2 YYDKDF (reference sequence). The CDR3 sequence is CATSPGTGGLWNQPQHF. CDR3 in DNA: TGTGCCACCAGCCCTGGGACAGGGGGCTTATGGAATCAGCCCCAGCATTTT.

The genes are TRBV19 and TRBJ2-7, with a weak D call TRBD2 (5 bases). The V gene's germline CDR1 is LNHDA and CDR2 SQIVND (reference sequence). V was pared by 9 bases and J by 0 bases, with 12 bases between. The CDR3 is 13 residues long. The CDR3 reads CASLDFISYEQYF. The DNA for the CDR3 is TGTGCCAGCCTGGACTTCATCTCCTACGAGCAGTACTTC.

The CDR3 protein is CASSKALDRDHFNYGYTF. CDR3 nucleotide sequence: TGTGCCAGCAGCAAAGCCTTGGACAGGGACCACTTCAACTATGGCTACACCTTC. This chain links TRBV21-1 with TRBJ1-2; TRBD1 is the table's D call, not checked against the DNA. TRBV21-1 is given as a pseudogene. The CDR3 has 18 amino acids.

This clone has a single count. J is TRBJ2-3 and V is TRBV2, with TRBD1 matching 9 bases. CDR3 size: 14 residues. The ends lost 5 bases at V and 5 bases at J; junction bases unmatched: 5. Germline CDR1 and CDR2: SNHLY and FYNNEI. The CDR3 DNA reads TGTGCCAGCAGTTGGGACAGGGACAGAGATACGCAGTATTTT. This codes for CASSWDRDRDTQYF.

The J gene is TRBJ1-1, the V gene TRBV6-1; D is possibly TRBD1 (6 bases). The V end was cut by 7 bases, the J end by 5 bases, with 14 bases between. The V gene's germline CDR1 is MNHNS and CDR2 SASEGT. There are 13 residues in the CDR3. The CDR3 coding sequence is TGTGCCAGCAAGGGGGGGGCCCAGACTGAAGCTTTCTTT. Translating gives CASKGGAQTEAFF.

The chain joins TRBV11-3 to TRBJ2-1; 7 positions match TRBD2. Losses at the gene ends were 0 bases for V and 5 bases for J; bases not matched to a gene: 13. The CDR3 sequence is 18 residues long. From germline, CDR1 is SGHNT and CDR2 YENEEA. The CDR3 DNA sequence: TGTGCCAGCAGCTTAGACCAGGGCGGGAGTAGCGTACACAATGAGCAGTTCTTC. It specifies CASSLDQGGSSVHNEQFF.

The chain carries TRBV10-3 and TRBJ1-1, with 9 bases that match TRBD1. The CDR3 is made up of 13 amino acids. Unmatched junction bases numbered 7, after V lost 9 bases and J lost 5 bases. Germline values: CDR1 ENHRY, CDR2 SYGVKD. The CDR3 DNA is TGTGCCATTGGGACGACAGGGGGAACTGAAGCTTTCTTT. Encoded protein: CAIGTTGGTEAFF.

V is TRBV6-5 and J is TRBJ2-7, with D perhaps matching TRBD1 (5 bases). This CDR3 spans 14 amino acids. Trimming stripped 1 base from V and 2 bases from J, with 9 bases between. CDR1 MNHEY and CDR2 SVGAGI come from the germline V gene. The chain's CDR3 is CASSYLAGTYEQYF. The CDR3 region has the DNA TGTGCCAGCAGTTACTTGGCAGGGACCTACGAGCAGTACTTC.

The table lists this clone with a count of one. The chain joins TRBV2 to TRBJ1-1, with D perhaps TRBD1 (6 bases). V gave up 5 bases and J gave up 5 bases, with 12 bases separating them. Germline V gives CDR1 SNHLY, CDR2 FYNNEI. The CDR3 covers 13 residues. The CDR3 bases are TGTGCCAGCAGTAGAACAGGGATTACTGAAGCTTTCTTT. Its translation is CASSRTGITEAFF.

This chain links TRBV7-3 with TRBJ1-2, with 8 positions matching TRBD1. This CDR3 comprises 15 residues. CDR1 SGHTA and CDR2 FQGTGA come from the germline V gene. Losses at the gene ends were 5 bases for V and 5 bases for J; bases not matched to a gene: 10. CDR3 bases: TGTGCCAGCAGCATCGACAGGGGAATAGGTTATGGCTACACCTTC. Encoded protein: CASSIDRGIGYGYTF.

In nucleotides, the CDR3 is TGTGCCAGCAGCTTAGCGCTAAGATTCAGGGGGCAGGAAGGCTACACCTTC. Its translation: CASSLALRFRGQEGYTF. The V call is TRBV7-8, the J call TRBJ1-2; TRBD1 matches 8 bases. Trimming took 0 bases from V and 8 from J; bases not matched to a gene: 14. Germline CDR1 reads SGHVS; CDR2 reads FQNEAQ. This CDR3 is 17 amino acids long.

Comment on this clone: This CDR3 is also generated by other DNA sequences in the sample. The chain has TRBV7-2 and TRBJ2-3; 10 bases are a match to TRBD2. The CDR3 extends over 14 amino acids. Germline V lookup: CDR1 SGHTA, CDR2 FQGNSA. V dropped 5 bases and J dropped 3; count of bases not matched to a gene: 2. The CDR3 bases are TGTGCCAGCAGCCCGGGACTAGCGACAGATACGCAGTATTTT. It translates to CASSPGLATDTQYF. The whole variable domain, filled in from reference TRBV7-2 and TRBJ2-3, reads GAGVSQSPSNKVTEKGKDVELRCDPISGHTALYWYRQSLGQGLEFLIYFQGNSAPDKSGLPSDRFSAERTGGSVSTLTIQRTQQEDSAVYLCASSPGLATDTQYFGPGTRLTVL.

The chain joins TRBV18 to TRBJ1-3; D is unresolved. Trimming pared 6 bases from V and 0 bases from J, leaving 6 bases between. The V gene's germline CDR1 is KGHSH and CDR2 LQKENI. This CDR3 has 13 amino acids. The CDR3 region has the DNA TGTGCCAGCTCGCGTGCCTCTGGAAACACCATATATTTT. Amino acids: CASSRASGNTIYF.

This clone occurred a few times. This sequence joins TRBV27 and TRBJ1-5, with TRBD1 as a possible D gene (5 bases). Trimming removed 4 bases at V and 5 bases at J, with 12 bases between. Germline CDR1 is MNHEY and CDR2 is SMNVEV (reference sequence). CDR3 size: 14 residues. The CDR3, as DNA: TGTGCCAGCAGTTCAGAGTTGGGGCATCAGCCCCAGCATTTT. This codes for CASSSELGHQPQHF.

This clone turned up a few times. This chain connects TRBV9 to TRBJ1-2; 7 positions match TRBD1. Losses at the gene ends were 3 bases for V and 3 bases for J; bases not matched to a gene: 8. The CDR3 is made up of 15 amino acids. From germline, CDR1 is SGDLS and CDR2 YYNGEE. The CDR3 DNA is TGTGCCAGCAGCGCCCGGGGACAGTCGGACTATGGCTACACCTTC. This translates into CASSARGQSDYGYTF. The full variable domain, rest sourced from reference TRBV9 and TRBJ1-2, is DSGVTQTPKHLITATGQRVTLRCSPRSGDLSVYWYQQSLDQGLQFLIQYYNGEERAKGNILERFSAQQFPDLHSELNLSSLELGDSALYFCASSARGQSDYGYTFGSGTRLTVV.

The chain uses TRBV25-1 and TRBJ2-7, with 7 bases fitting TRBD1. The CDR3 covers 13 residues. CDR1 is MGHDK and CDR2 is SYGVNS in the germline V gene. J was trimmed by 4 bases and V by 5 bases; bases with no gene match: 5. CDR3 residues: CASSPGTAYEQYF. DNA of the CDR3: TGTGCCAGCAGTCCTGGGACAGCATACGAGCAGTACTTC.

The chain combines TRBV20-1 with TRBJ2-7; maybe TRBD1 (6 bases). V was cut by 4 bases and J by 5 bases, with 9 bases left in between. Germline V gives CDR1 DFQATT, CDR2 SNEGSKA (reference sequence). CDR3 length equals 11 residues. The CDR3 protein is CSATQGDEQYF. CDR3 coding DNA: TGCAGTGCTACACAGGGCGACGAGCAGTACTTC.

This chain joins TRBV6-5 and TRBJ1-2; the match to TRBD1 covers 11 bases. The CDR3 spans 16 residues. The V gene's germline CDR1 is MNHEY and CDR2 SVGAGI. V lost 4 bases to trimming and J lost 3 bases; unmatched junction nucleotides: 7. CDR3 sequence (DNA): TGTGCCAGCAGTTTACTCGAGGGACAGGGGGACTATGGCTACACCTTC. As protein: CASSLLEGQGDYGYTF.